This T cell receptor beta chain was identified in a study of Ad26.COV2.S vaccination and SARS-CoV-2 variants. Overall study context: A participant enrolled in the COV1001 Ad26.COV2.S trial arm provided the sample.

Profiling relied on immunoSEQ multiplex PCR, and the TCRdb table lists in-frame clones only, not all of them. The sample holds 300,000 to 400,000 clones, about 89% seen once. The germline V gene encodes CDR1 SEHNR and CDR2 FQNEAQ (reference sequence). With 7 bases removed from V and 7 bases from J, the gap between germline ends came to 11 bases. CDR3 length: 13 residues. Study-wide findings and caveats: Spike-specific CD8+ and CD4+ T cell responses reportedly showed substantial breadth after vaccination. Assessments of TCR breadth and depth may have underestimated the total T cell responses.

Sample treatment: about 20 received Ad26.COV2.S at low or high dose, single or two shots; roughly five received placebo; per-sample allocation not given. At day 63 after the first vaccine or placebo injection, samples were drawn. An adult donor aged 18-55 years was enrolled in Boston. This clone showed up just a few times. Its antigen is undetermined. This material consisted of peripheral blood, taken in a trial of Ad26.COV2.S vaccine versus placebo. This sequence originates from a person between 18 and 65 years old who received the Ad26.COV2.S COVID-19 vaccine or a placebo. V is TRBV7-9 and J is TRBJ1-6, with D hard to call. The chain's CDR3 is CASNAGSNSPLHF. CDR3 nucleotides: TGTGCCAGCAATGCGGGGAGCAATTCACCCCTCCACTTT.